Below are 18 T cell receptor beta chains sequenced from a single sample in a study of blood T cell repertoires in COVID-19. Method: immunoSEQ multiplex PCR; TCRdb's copy keeps in-frame clones and lacks some. This table holds roughly 190,000 clones, about 86% found once. The sequenced material came from PBMCs or T cells enriched from blood (not recorded which). The receptor set was obtained from a woman aged 40 to 50 in a cohort exposed to, infected with or recovered from COVID-19 (not recorded which).

The chain is built from TRBV7-2 and TRBJ2-2, with TRBD2 identical over 12 bases. V shed 3 bases, J shed 6 bases, and the junction held 2 bases outside the gene matches. The CDR3 is made up of 15 amino acids. CDR1 and CDR2 from the germline V gene are SGHTA and FQGNSA. The CDR3, as DNA: TGTGCCAGCAGCTTGGGACTAGCGGGCGCCGGGGAGCTGTTTTTT. Translation: CASSLGLAGAGELFF.

This sequence joins TRBV7-9 and TRBJ2-5; TRBD2 aligns across 12 bases. Germline V gene data show CDR1 as SEHNR and CDR2 as FQNEAQ (reference sequence). V was pared by 2 bases and J by 5 bases, with 6 bases of the junction left unmatched. This CDR3 has 16 amino acids. CDR3 sequence reads: CASSLLAGGPRETQYF. The DNA of the CDR3 is TGTGCCAGCAGCTTACTAGCGGGGGGGCCGCGGGAGACCCAGTACTTC. The whole variable domain, remainder taken from reference TRBV7-9 and TRBJ2-5, is DTGVSQNPRHKITKRGQNVTFRCDPISEHNRLYWYRQTLGQGPEFLTYFQNEAQLEKSRLLSDRFSAERPKGSFSTLEIQRTEQGDSAMYLCASSLLAGGPRETQYFGPGTRLLVL.

The V gene is TRBV9, the J gene TRBJ1-3; D ambiguous. The CDR3 is 12 residues long. Trimming removed 1 base at V and 4 bases at J, with 3 bases between. The germline gives CDR1 SGDLS, CDR2 YYNGEE. DNA for the CDR3: TGTGCCAGCAGCGTACCGGGAAACACCATATATTTT. Residues: CASSVPGNTIYF.

This clone appeared a single time. Here the CDR3 DNA reads TGTGCCAGCAGCTTAGATCGCACAAGACGGGCCGGGGAGCTGTTTTTT. This translates into CASSLDRTRRAGELFF. The V call is TRBV11-3, the J call TRBJ2-2; D ambiguous. The CDR3 length is 16 residues. The V and J ends lost 0 bases and 6 bases respectively, with 14 bases between them. Germline loops: CDR1 SGHNT, CDR2 YENEEA.

This clone was seen just once. The J gene is TRBJ2-1, the V gene TRBV20-1; no clear D. CDR3 length: 11 residues. V was shortened by 8 bases and J by 10 bases, with 15 bases between the two germline ends. CDR1 is DFQATT, CDR2 SNEGSKA, per germline (reference sequence). The CDR3 sequence: CSYYLGSEQFF. CDR3 nucleotides: TGCAGTTATTACTTGGGTAGCGAGCAGTTCTTC.

The chain combines TRBV3-1 (or the pseudogene TRBV3-2) with TRBJ2-7, with 11 positions matching TRBD1. The J segment lost 5 bases and the V segment lost 3 bases, leaving 12 bases of the junction unmatched. Per the germline V gene, CDR1 is LGHDT and CDR2 is YNNKEL (reference sequence). CDR3 size: 17 residues. The CDR3, as DNA: TGTGCCAGCAGCCAGGAATCCGGACAGGGGGCGATAAACGAGCAGTACTTC. Translated: CASSQESGQGAINEQYF.

This chain joins TRBV7-5 and TRBJ2-1; the listed D gene, TRBD2, was not tested against the DNA. TRBV7-5 is classified as a pseudogene. The CDR3 consists of 17 residues. The CDR3 DNA reads as TGTGTCAGAAGCTTAGTCAGGACCTCGGGGGGGTACAATGAGCAGTTCTTC. Translated: CVRSLVRTSGGYNEQFF.

The J gene is TRBJ2-3, the V gene TRBV10-1; D possibly corresponds to TRBD1 (6 bases). V was pared by 0 bases and J by 2 bases, with 9 bases between. Germline CDR1 is WNHNN and CDR2 is SYGVQD (reference sequence). This CDR3 is built from 15 residues. The CDR3 nucleotides are TGCGCCAGCAGTGAGTCGGGGGCGTACACAGATACGCAGTATTTT. Its protein product is CASSESGAYTDTQYF.

This clone showed up just a few times. This same CDR3 is encoded by further DNA sequences in the sample. This rearrangement joins TRBV7-9 to TRBJ1-6, with TRBD1 matching 7 bases. Germline-derived CDR1 and CDR2 are SEHNR and FQNEAQ (reference sequence). V shed 0 bases, J shed 7 bases, and the junction held 9 bases outside the gene matches. CDR3 length: 17 residues. Here the CDR3 DNA reads TGTGCCAGCAGCTTAGCGAGGGGGCAGGGAAGGAATTCACCCCTCCACTTT. This gives the protein CASSLARGQGRNSPLHF.

The sample holds one count of this clone. J is TRBJ1-1 and V is TRBV7-9; D might be TRBD1 (5 bases). Looked up from germline, CDR1 is SEHNR and CDR2 is FQNEAQ (reference sequence). The CDR3 consists of 15 residues. The V end lost 4 bases, the J end lost 3 bases, and 15 bases lay between the germline ends. The CDR3 sequence is CASSSGWGGDTEAFF. The CDR3 DNA reads TGTGCCAGCAGCTCGGGTTGGGGCGGGGACACTGAAGCTTTCTTT.

This chain joins TRBV19 and TRBJ1-6; D is possibly TRBD1 (6 bases). The CDR3 contains 15 residues. Germline V CDR1 and CDR2: LNHDA, SQIVND (reference sequence). V lost 3 bases and J 7 bases, leaving 13 bases between the germline ends. In nucleotides, the CDR3 is TGTGCCAGTAGTATCTCTGGCAGGGGAAATTCACCCCTCCACTTT. It specifies CASSISGRGNSPLHF.

The V call is TRBV13, the J call TRBJ1-1; D gene uncertain. The CDR3 length is 12 residues. V shed 6 bases and J shed 4 bases, with 9 bases lying between them. Germline loops: CDR1 PRHDT, CDR2 FYEKMQ (reference sequence). The CDR3 coding sequence is TGTGCCAGCAGTAAGAGTTCCACTGAAGCTTTCTTT. Translating it yields CASSKSSTEAFF.

The J gene is TRBJ1-2, the V gene TRBV6-5, with D maybe TRBD1 (5 bases). V dropped 6 bases and J dropped 0 bases, with 11 bases sitting between them. The germline V gene encodes CDR1 MNHEY and CDR2 SVGAGI. This CDR3 has 14 amino acids. Here the CDR3 DNA reads TGTGCCAGCAGCCCGGGGGGGGCTAACTATGGCTACACCTTC. Its protein is CASSPGGANYGYTF.

This clone was recorded only once. The V call is TRBV5-1, the J call TRBJ2-1, with 11 bases lining up with TRBD2. The CDR3 contains 14 residues. Germline assignment: CDR1 SGHRS and CDR2 YFSETQ. Trimming cost V 7 bases and J 10 bases; bases outside gene matches: 10. CDR3 nucleotides: TGCGCCAGCCAAAATAGCGGGAGGGGACAGGAGCAGTTCTTC. This sequence encodes CASQNSGRGQEQFF.

This chain joins TRBV3-1 (or the pseudogene TRBV3-2) and TRBJ2-7; D gene ambiguous. The CDR3 has 14 residues. Germline V gives CDR1 LGHDT, CDR2 YNNKEL (reference sequence). The V gene lost 2 bases and the J gene lost 0 bases, with 8 bases spanning the gap. The CDR3 bases are TGTGCCAGCAGCCAAATTGGAGTCTCCTACGAGCAGTACTTC. It encodes CASSQIGVSYEQYF.

The table lists this clone with a count of one. DNA of the CDR3: TGTGCCAGCAGCCATCGGCTAGCGGAGATCTACAATGAGCAGTTCTTC. Translation: CASSHRLAEIYNEQFF. The chain combines TRBV11-3 with TRBJ2-1; TRBD2 aligns across 7 bases. The germline gives CDR1 SGHNT, CDR2 YENEEA. V was pared by 5 bases and J by 3 bases, with 10 bases of the junction left unmatched. The CDR3 length is 16 residues.

The chain is built from TRBV4-3 and TRBJ2-7; unclear D gene. V lost 0 bases to trimming and J lost 0 bases, with 6 bases between them. This CDR3 is 14 amino acids long. Germline CDR1 is LGHNA and CDR2 is YSLEER. The CDR3 sequence: CASSQDVGSYEQYF. In nucleotides, the CDR3 is TGCGCCAGCAGCCAAGATGTCGGCTCCTACGAGCAGTACTTC.

J is TRBJ2-1 and V is TRBV28, with TRBD2 matching 9 bases. In germline, CDR1 is MDHEN, CDR2 SYDVKM. The CDR3 has 17 amino acids. Trimming removed 6 bases from V and 5 bases from J; junction bases left unmatched: 14. The CDR3 sequence: CASSAARGLAFNNEQFF. The CDR3 DNA is TGTGCCAGCAGCGCGGCGAGGGGACTAGCTTTTAACAATGAGCAGTTCTTC.